Listed below are T cell receptor beta chains from one sample, sequenced in a study of shared clonotypes between healthy human individuals. Clones were sequenced by immunoSEQ multiplex PCR, and TCRdb holds only the in-frame ones, with some missing. Found here are 2 million to 2.5 million clones, 95% of them singletons; the top ten hold over 0.1%. Source material: naive CD4+ T cells sorted from blood. These receptor sequences come from a man aged 18 to 30 in good health. Both conserved end residues are part of each CDR3. Each record gives: V gene, J gene, clone size, CDR3 protein. The size entry is marked missing in some rows and otherwise reads once, few, many or a size class.

v_gene: TRBV27
j_gene: TRBJ1-5
abundance: -
CDR3aa: CASSRDRGFNQPQHF

v_gene: TRBV12-5
j_gene: TRBJ2-1
abundance: -
CDR3aa: CASLLTSGTLDEQFF

v_gene: TRBV7-3
j_gene: TRBJ1-3
abundance: -
CDR3aa: CASSLMGPDRFSGNTICF

v_gene: TRBV10-3
j_gene: TRBJ2-7
abundance: -
CDR3aa: CAISWDGEQYF

v_gene: TRBV7-2
j_gene: TRBJ1-5
abundance: -
CDR3aa: CASSLELYQPQHF

v_gene: TRBV30
j_gene: TRBJ2-1
abundance: -
CDR3aa: CAWSVERTSLNYNEQFF

v_gene: TRBV5-4
j_gene: TRBJ2-7
abundance: -
CDR3aa: CASSLKVGTYSYEQYF

v_gene: TRBV18
j_gene: TRBJ2-1
abundance: -
CDR3aa: CASSPAGRSYNEQFF

v_gene: TRBV5-6
j_gene: TRBJ2-1
abundance: -
CDR3aa: CASSKHRDYHNEQFF

v_gene: TRBV10-1
j_gene: TRBJ2-3
abundance: -
CDR3aa: CASSESGDTQYF

v_gene: TRBV28
j_gene: TRBJ1-5
abundance: -
CDR3aa: CASSLRGGRRNQPQHF

v_gene: TRBV7-2
j_gene: TRBJ2-2
abundance: -
CDR3aa: CASSLGQMGSGELFF

v_gene: TRBV28
j_gene: TRBJ2-5
abundance: -
CDR3aa: CASSFRQGVRETQYF

v_gene: TRBV18
j_gene: TRBJ2-5
abundance: -
CDR3aa: CASSPGSEETQYF

v_gene: TRBV6-5
j_gene: TRBJ2-3
abundance: -
CDR3aa: CASTAGGRSTDTQYF

v_gene: TRBV9
j_gene: TRBJ1-2
abundance: -
CDR3aa: CASSVDGTPSRTF

v_gene: TRBV6-5
j_gene: TRBJ1-6
abundance: -
CDR3aa: CASTTGQGRSPLHF

v_gene: TRBV11-2
j_gene: TRBJ2-3
abundance: -
CDR3aa: CASSPRQGVTDTQYF

v_gene: TRBV25-1
j_gene: TRBJ2-3
abundance: -
CDR3aa: CASTSSGGSDTQYF

v_gene: TRBV6-5
j_gene: TRBJ1-4
abundance: -
CDR3aa: CASSQSAATNEKLFF

v_gene: TRBV30
j_gene: TRBJ1-1
abundance: -
CDR3aa: CAWSINTEAFF

v_gene: TRBV6-1
j_gene: TRBJ1-4
abundance: -
CDR3aa: CASMPGGRRKLFF

v_gene: TRBV6-1
j_gene: TRBJ1-3
abundance: -
CDR3aa: CASREGQSSGNTIYF

v_gene: TRBV10-3
j_gene: TRBJ2-5
abundance: -
CDR3aa: CAISESRVETQYF

v_gene: TRBV7-9
j_gene: TRBJ2-3
abundance: -
CDR3aa: CASSTQRGGLTDTQYF

v_gene: TRBV7-8
j_gene: TRBJ1-3
abundance: -
CDR3aa: CASSPQGASSGNTIYF

v_gene: TRBV30
j_gene: TRBJ2-1
abundance: -
CDR3aa: CAWSQGQVNEQFF

v_gene: TRBV2
j_gene: TRBJ1-5
abundance: -
CDR3aa: CASSGSGAPIQHF

v_gene: TRBV2
j_gene: TRBJ1-2
abundance: -
CDR3aa: CASSEALTATYGYTF

v_gene: TRBV28
j_gene: TRBJ1-3
abundance: -
CDR3aa: CASSLATGGSGNTIYF

v_gene: TRBV7-9
j_gene: TRBJ2-7
abundance: -
CDR3aa: CASSLAGTEQYF

v_gene: TRBV2
j_gene: TRBJ1-2
abundance: -
CDR3aa: CASRLDNNYGYTF

v_gene: TRBV28
j_gene: TRBJ2-1
abundance: -
CDR3aa: CASTLAGLGNEQFF

v_gene: TRBV9
j_gene: TRBJ2-1
abundance: -
CDR3aa: CASSVAGRLNEQFF

v_gene: TRBV18
j_gene: TRBJ1-2
abundance: -
CDR3aa: CASSQGQGYGYTF

v_gene: TRBV9
j_gene: TRBJ2-1
abundance: -
CDR3aa: CASSFSYGDYTEQFF

v_gene: TRBV7-9
j_gene: TRBJ2-5
abundance: -
CDR3aa: CASSLLETQYF

v_gene: TRBV28
j_gene: TRBJ1-2
abundance: -
CDR3aa: CASSTRDRSYGYTF

v_gene: TRBV29-1
j_gene: TRBJ2-3
abundance: -
CDR3aa: CSVESGEHDTQYF

v_gene: TRBV10-3
j_gene: TRBJ2-2
abundance: -
CDR3aa: CAISEVRGRQGTNTGELFF

v_gene: TRBV6-1
j_gene: TRBJ2-1
abundance: -
CDR3aa: CASSPPGTEQFF

v_gene: TRBV5-1
j_gene: TRBJ1-1
abundance: -
CDR3aa: CASSSQGAGNTEAFF

v_gene: TRBV19
j_gene: TRBJ1-1
abundance: -
CDR3aa: CASSVLRGAQPMNTEAFF

v_gene: TRBV7-8
j_gene: TRBJ1-2
abundance: -
CDR3aa: CASSLATGGYGYTF

v_gene: TRBV12-5
j_gene: TRBJ1-2
abundance: -
CDR3aa: CASGPGGSRGYTF

v_gene: TRBV5-6
j_gene: TRBJ2-3
abundance: -
CDR3aa: CASSLAGNTQYF

v_gene: TRBV7-9
j_gene: TRBJ2-3
abundance: -
CDR3aa: CASSHRGETDTQYF

v_gene: TRBV6-5
j_gene: TRBJ1-2
abundance: few
CDR3aa: CASSQGYYGYTF